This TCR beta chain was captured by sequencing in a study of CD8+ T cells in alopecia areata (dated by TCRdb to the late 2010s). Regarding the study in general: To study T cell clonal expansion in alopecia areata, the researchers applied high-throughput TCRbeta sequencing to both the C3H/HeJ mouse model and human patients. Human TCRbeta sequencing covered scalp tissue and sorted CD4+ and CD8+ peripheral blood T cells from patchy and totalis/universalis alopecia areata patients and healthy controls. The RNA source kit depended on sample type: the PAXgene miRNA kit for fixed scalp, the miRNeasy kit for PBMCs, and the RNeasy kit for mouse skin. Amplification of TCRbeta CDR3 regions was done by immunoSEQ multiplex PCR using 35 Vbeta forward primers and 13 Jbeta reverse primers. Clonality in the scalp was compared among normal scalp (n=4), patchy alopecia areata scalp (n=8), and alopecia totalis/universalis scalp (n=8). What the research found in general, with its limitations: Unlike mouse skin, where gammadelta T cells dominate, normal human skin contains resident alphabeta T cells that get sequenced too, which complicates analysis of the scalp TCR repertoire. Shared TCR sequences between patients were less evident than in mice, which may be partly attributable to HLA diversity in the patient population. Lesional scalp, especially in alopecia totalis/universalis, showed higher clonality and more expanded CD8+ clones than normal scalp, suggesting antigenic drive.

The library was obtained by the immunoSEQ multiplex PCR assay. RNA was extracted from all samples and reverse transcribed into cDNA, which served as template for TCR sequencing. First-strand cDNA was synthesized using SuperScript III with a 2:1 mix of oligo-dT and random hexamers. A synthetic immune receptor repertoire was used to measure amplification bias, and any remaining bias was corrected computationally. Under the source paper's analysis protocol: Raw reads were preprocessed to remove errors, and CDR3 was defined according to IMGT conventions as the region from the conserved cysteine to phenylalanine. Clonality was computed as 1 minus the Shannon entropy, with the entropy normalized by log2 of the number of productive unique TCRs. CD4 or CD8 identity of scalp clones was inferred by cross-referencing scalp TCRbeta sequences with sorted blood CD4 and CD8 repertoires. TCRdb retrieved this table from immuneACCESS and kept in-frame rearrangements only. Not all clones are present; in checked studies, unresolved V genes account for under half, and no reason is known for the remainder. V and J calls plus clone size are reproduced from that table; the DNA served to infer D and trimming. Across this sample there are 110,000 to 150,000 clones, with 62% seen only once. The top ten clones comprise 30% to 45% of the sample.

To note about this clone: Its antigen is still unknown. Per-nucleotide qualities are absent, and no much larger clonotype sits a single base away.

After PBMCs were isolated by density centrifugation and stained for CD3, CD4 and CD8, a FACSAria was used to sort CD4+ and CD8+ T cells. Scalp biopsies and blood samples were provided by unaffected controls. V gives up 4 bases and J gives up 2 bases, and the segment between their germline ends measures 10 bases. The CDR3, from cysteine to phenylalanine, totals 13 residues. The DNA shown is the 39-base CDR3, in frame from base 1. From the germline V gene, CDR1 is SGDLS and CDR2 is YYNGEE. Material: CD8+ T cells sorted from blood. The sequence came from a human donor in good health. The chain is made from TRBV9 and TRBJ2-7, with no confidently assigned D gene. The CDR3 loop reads CASSRSSAYEQYF. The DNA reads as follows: TGTGCCAGCAGCCGATCCTCCGCCTACGAGCAGTACTTC. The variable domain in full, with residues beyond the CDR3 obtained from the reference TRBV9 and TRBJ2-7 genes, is DSGVTQTPKHLITATGQRVTLRCSPRSGDLSVYWYQQSLDQGLQFLIQYYNGEERAKGNILERFSAQQFPDLHSELNLSSLELGDSALYFCASSRSSAYEQYFGPGTRLTVT.